The 2 T cell receptor beta chains presented below share a single source sample, sequenced in a study of T cells in women clearing cervical HPV infection. Measured with immunoSEQ multiplex PCR; TCRdb has only the in-frame clones, and not every one. The sample table includes roughly 34,000 clones. Sequenced material: blood buffy coat. The receptor set was obtained from a woman between 18 and 70 years old with a cervical HPV16 infection that either progressed to CIN3+ or cleared (not recorded which).

A note on this clone: The read ends 3 residues before the CDR3 terminus; that terminus is restored from the germline J gene. The rearrangement uses TRBV12-3 or TRBV12-4 and TRBJ2-1, with D perhaps TRBD1 (5 bases). This CDR3 region has 15 residues. V was cut by 1 base and J by 9 bases, with 16 bases left in between. CDR3 loop: CASSLEGLRSFEQFF. Partial CDR3 DNA: TGTGCCAGCAGTTTAGAGGGGCTTAGGTCATTTGAG.

Of note for this clone: The read halts 3 residues ahead of the CDR3 end, with the missing end drawn from the germline J gene. V and J are TRBV19 and TRBJ2-6; maybe TRBD1 (6 bases). The CDR3 has 16 residues. Germline V gives CDR1 LNHDA, CDR2 SQIVND (reference sequence). V was trimmed by 9 bases and J by 0 bases, leaving 15 bases between them. CDR3 bases read: TGTGCCAGCAGGGGTGAGAAAAACTCTGGGGCCAACGTC. This codes for CASRGEKNSGANV. From start to end, the CDR3 is CASRGEKNSGANVLTF.